Listed here is a single T cell receptor beta chain. Its target is not known. The CDR3 consists of 12 residues. Germline V gene sequence: CDR1 GTSNPN, CDR2 SVGIG (reference sequence). Deletions cut 7 bases from V and 3 bases from J, with 13 bases between. This sample is drawn from a study of CD8+ T cells in alopecia areata. Study results and caveats: Sequenced scalp T cells also include alphabeta T cells resident in normal skin.

Following RNA extraction, reverse transcription yielded cDNA that acted as the sequencing template. This table comes from immunoSEQ multiplex PCR, and its TCRdb copy is limited to in-frame clones, with some not included. The repertoire holds 150,000 to 160,000 clones, with around 50% as singletons. This rearrangement joins TRBV30 to TRBJ2-7; maybe TRBD1 (6 bases). The sequence derives from a human donor with alopecia areata. This specimen was CD8+ T cells sorted from blood, taken at week 0. The CDR3 protein is CASTKGGYEQYF. CDR3 sequence (DNA): TGTGCCTCGACGAAAGGGGGCTACGAGCAGTACTTC.